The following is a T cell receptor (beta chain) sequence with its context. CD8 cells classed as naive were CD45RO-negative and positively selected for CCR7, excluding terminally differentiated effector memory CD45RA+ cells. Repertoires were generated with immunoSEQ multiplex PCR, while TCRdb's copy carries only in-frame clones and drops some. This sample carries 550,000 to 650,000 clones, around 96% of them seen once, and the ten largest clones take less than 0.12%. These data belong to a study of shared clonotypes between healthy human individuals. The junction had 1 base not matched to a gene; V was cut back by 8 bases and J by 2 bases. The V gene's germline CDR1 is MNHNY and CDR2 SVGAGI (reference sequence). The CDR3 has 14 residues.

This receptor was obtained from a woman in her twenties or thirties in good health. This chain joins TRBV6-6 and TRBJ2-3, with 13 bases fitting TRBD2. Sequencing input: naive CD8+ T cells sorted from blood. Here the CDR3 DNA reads TGTGCCAGCGGGACTAGCGGGATCACAGATACGCAGTATTTT. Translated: CASGTSGITDTQYF.